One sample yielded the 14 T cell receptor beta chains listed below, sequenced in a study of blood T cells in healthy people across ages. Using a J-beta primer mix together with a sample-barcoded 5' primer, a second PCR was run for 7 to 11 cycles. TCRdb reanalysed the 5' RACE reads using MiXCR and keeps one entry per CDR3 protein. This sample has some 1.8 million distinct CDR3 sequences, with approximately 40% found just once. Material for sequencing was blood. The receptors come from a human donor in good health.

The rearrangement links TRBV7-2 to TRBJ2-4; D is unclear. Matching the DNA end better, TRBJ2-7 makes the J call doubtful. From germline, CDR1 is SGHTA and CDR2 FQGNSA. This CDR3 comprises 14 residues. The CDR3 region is CASSSTRNSYEQYF. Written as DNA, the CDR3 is TGTGCCAGCAGCTCAACACGCAACTCCTACGAGCAGTACTTC.

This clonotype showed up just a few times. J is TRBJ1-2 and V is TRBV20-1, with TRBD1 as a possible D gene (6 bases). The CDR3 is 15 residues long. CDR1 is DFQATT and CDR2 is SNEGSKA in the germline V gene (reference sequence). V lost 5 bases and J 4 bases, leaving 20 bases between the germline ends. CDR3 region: CSALRDRGLGYGYTF. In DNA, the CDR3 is TGCAGTGCTCTAAGGGATCGGGGGCTAGGCTATGGCTACACCTTC.

The CDR3 DNA reads TGTGCCAGCAGTGGACGCAAAGGGGTGGGATCTATCTACGAGCAGTACTTC. This codes for CASSGRKGVGSIYEQYF. The chain joins TRBV2 to TRBJ2-5; tentatively, D is TRBD1 (5 bases). TRBJ2-7 matches the DNA end more closely, so the J call is doubtful. CDR1 is SNHLY, CDR2 FYNNEI, per germline. There are 17 residues in the CDR3.

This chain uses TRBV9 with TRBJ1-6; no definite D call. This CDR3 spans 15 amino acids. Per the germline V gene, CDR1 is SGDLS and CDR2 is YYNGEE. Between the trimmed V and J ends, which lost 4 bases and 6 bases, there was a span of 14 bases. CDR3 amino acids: CASSPLSGSNSPLHF. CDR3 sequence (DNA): TGTGCCAGCAGCCCTCTATCCGGTAGTAATTCACCCCTCCACTTT.

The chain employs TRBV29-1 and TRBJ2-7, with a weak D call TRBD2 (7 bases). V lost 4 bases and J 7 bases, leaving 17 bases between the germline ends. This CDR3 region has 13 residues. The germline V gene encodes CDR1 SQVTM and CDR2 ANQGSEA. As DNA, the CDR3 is TGCAGCGTTGTCTTTGCGGGGGCGGGTGAGCAGTACTTC. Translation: CSVVFAGAGEQYF.

The CDR3 protein is CASTLPQGFATDTQYF. CDR3 DNA sequence: TGTGCCAGCACCCTACCACAGGGGTTCGCCACAGATACGCAGTATTTT. The chain couples TRBV28 to TRBJ2-3; 7 nucleotides align to TRBD1. The V segment lost 7 bases and the J segment 2 bases; nucleotides outside the gene matches: 12. Germline lookup yields CDR1 MDHEN and CDR2 SYDVKM. CDR3 length: 16 amino acids.

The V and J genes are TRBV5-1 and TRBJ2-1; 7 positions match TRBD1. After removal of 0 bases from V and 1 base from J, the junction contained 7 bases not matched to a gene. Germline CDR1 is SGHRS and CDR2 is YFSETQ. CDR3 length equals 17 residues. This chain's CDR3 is CASSLGVGDRSYNEQFF. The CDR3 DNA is TGCGCCAGCAGCTTGGGGGTGGGGGACAGATCCTACAATGAGCAGTTCTTC.

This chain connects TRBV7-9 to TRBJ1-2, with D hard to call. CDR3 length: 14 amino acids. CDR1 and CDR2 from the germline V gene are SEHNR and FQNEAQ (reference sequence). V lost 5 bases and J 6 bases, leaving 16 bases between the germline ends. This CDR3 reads CASSVGRLGNGYTF. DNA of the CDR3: TGTGCCAGCAGCGTCGGACGGCTCGGTAATGGCTACACCTTC.

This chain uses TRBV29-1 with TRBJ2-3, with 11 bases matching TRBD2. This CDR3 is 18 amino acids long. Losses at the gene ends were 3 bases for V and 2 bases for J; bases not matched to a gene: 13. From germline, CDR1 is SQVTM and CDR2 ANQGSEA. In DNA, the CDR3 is TGCAGCGTTGATTTGGCTAGCGGGGGGCCTCCTGTCACAGATACGCAGTATTTT. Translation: CSVDLASGGPPVTDTQYF.

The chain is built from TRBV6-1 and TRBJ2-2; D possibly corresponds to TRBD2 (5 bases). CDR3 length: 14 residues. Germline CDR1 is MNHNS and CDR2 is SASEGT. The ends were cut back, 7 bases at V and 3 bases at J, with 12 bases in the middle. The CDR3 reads CASKREFDTGELFF. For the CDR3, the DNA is TGTGCCAGCAAAAGGGAGTTTGACACCGGGGAGCTGTTTTTT.

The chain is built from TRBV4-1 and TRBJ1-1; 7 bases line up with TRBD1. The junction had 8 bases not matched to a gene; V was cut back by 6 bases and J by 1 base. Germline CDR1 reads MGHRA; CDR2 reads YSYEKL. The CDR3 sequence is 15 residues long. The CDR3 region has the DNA TGCGCCAGCAGATTTAAGACAGGGCAGAACACTGAAGCTTTCTTT. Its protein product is CASRFKTGQNTEAFF.

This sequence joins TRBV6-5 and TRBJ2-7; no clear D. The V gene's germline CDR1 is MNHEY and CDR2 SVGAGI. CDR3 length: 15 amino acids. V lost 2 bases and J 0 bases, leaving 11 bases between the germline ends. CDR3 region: CASSYAGPDSYEQYF. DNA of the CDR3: TGTGCCAGCAGTTACGCCGGACCCGACTCCTACGAGCAGTACTTC.

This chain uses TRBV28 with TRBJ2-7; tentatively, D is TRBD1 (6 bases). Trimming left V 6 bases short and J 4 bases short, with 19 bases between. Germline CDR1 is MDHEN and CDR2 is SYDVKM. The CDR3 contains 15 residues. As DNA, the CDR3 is TGTGCCAGCAGACCCACGGGACACGGGCTTTACGAGCAGTACTTC. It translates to CASRPTGHGLYEQYF.

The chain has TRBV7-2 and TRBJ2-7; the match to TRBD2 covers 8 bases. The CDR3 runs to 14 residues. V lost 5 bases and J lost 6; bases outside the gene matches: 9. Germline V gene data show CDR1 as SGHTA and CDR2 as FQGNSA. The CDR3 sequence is CASSGSGLVAEQYF. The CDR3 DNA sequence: TGTGCCAGCAGCGGCTCGGGACTAGTTGCCGAGCAGTACTTC.